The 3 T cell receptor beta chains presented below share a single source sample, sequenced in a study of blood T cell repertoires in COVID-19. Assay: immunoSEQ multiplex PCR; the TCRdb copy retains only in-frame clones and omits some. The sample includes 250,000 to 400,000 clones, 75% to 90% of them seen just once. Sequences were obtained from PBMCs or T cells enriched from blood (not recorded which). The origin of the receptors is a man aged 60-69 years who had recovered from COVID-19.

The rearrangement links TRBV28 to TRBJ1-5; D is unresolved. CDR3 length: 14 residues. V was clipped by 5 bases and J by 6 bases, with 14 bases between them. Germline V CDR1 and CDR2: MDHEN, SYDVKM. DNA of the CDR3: TGTGCCAGCAGTGCCATTGGTAGGAGTCAGCCCCAGCATTTT. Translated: CASSAIGRSQPQHF.

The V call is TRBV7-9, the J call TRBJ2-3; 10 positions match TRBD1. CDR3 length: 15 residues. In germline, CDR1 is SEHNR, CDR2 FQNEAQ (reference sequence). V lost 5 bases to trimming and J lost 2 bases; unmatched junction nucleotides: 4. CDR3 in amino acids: CASSTGTGDTDTQYF. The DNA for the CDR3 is TGTGCCAGCAGCACCGGGACAGGGGACACAGATACGCAGTATTTT.

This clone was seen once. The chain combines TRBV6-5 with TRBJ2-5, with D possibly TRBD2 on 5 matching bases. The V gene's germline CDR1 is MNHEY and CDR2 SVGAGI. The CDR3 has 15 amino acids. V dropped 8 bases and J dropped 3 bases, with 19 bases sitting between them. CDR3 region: CASEGRIGTKETQYF. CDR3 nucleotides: TGTGCCAGCGAGGGTAGAATAGGAACCAAAGAGACCCAGTACTTC.